This T cell receptor beta chain came from a study of T cell repertoires in cytomegalovirus infection (dated by TCRdb to about 2019). Context from the whole study: Alongside well-studied HLA-B-restricted epitopes, the peptide stimulations were aimed at recently identified HLA-C-restricted CMV epitopes, whose presentation resists viral immunomodulation. Donor HLA type was relevant to the analysis, because carriage of CMV infection together with the matching HLA type was indicated by public TCR beta signatures. The study at large found these results: In the ex vivo response, HLA-C-restricted CMV-specific TCR beta clonotypes were dominant, and in two of eight donors the single most frequent clonotype came from this HLA-C-restricted group. In both this cohort and an independent cohort of approximately 350 donors, the cumulative frequency of public TCR beta family members distinguished carriers of CMV infection plus the relevant HLA type.

The germline V and J ends show losses of 5 bases and 7 bases respectively, and no gene match explains 16 bases of the junction. The germline V gene yields MNHEY for CDR1 and SVGEGT for CDR2. Counted from cysteine to phenylalanine, this CDR3 has 17 amino acids. Only the CDR3 part of the read is kept: 51 bases, read in frame from the first base. Sequencing was carried out with an Illumina HiSeq 1500. TCRdb handled the public reads itself, with Q25 trimming in fastp and clone calling in MiXCR, and kept productive beta chains. All rows with the same CDR3 protein become a single entry with the most common DNA and genes. This sample is represented by about 700,000 distinct CDR3 sequences; roughly 33% of them were singletons. The top ten constitute around a sixth of the sample. What this sample's treatment or condition label stands for: in vitro stimulation with specific CMV peptide epitopes to enrich CMV-specific T cells.

On this clonotype itself: Its antigen remains undetermined. Qualities for individual bases were not recorded, and no much larger clone is one base off.

The source is a human donor in good health (CMV status not recorded). Some clones in this sample may be carry-over from other donors' samples. Recombination connected TRBV6-2 or TRBV6-3 to TRBJ2-1; the junction holds 8 bases that match TRBD2. Sample: cultured PBMCs, taken from culture after CMV antigen stimulation. The nucleotide sequence reads TGTGCCAGCAGTCGGACTTTCGGGGGGGCCGTTGAAAATGAGCAGTTCTTC. Translated, it gives CASSRTFGGAVENEQFF.